The present entry profiles one TCR beta chain with its context. In the authors' methods: Nucleated cell number was recorded as an estimate derived from reference gene primer amplification. Produced via immunoSEQ multiplex PCR; TCRdb's table is partial and in-frame only. D and trimming were read from the DNA, whereas the V and J calls and clone size are those reported in that table. The table includes under 300,000 clones, approximately 80% detected once. This entry is derived from a study of blood T cell repertoires in COVID-19. Overall study context: Sources were T cells, B-cell-depleted T cells, or PBMCs; the material itself was cDNA or gDNA.

V was clipped by 1 base and J by 13 bases; unmatched bases: 13. The CDR3 totals 16 residues. Looked up from germline, CDR1 is SGHVS and CDR2 is FQNEAQ. The chain carries TRBV7-8 and TRBJ1-6; 7 bases agree with TRBD1. Sequenced input: peripheral blood. This clonotype originated in a woman aged 55-75 years with active or convalescent COVID-19. The CDR3 sequence is CASSLESGTAPSPLHF. CDR3 in DNA: TGTGCCAGCAGCTTAGAGTCCGGGACAGCCCCCTCGCCCCTCCACTTT.